This TCR beta chain was obtained from a study of monozygotic twins with cystic fibrosis. V lost 1 base to trimming and J lost 2 bases, with 9 bases between them. This CDR3 has 14 amino acids. Germline CDR1 is SGHNT and CDR2 is YENEEA. Sequencing was performed with immunoSEQ multiplex PCR; in TCRdb, only in-frame clones are kept and a portion is missing. The top ten hold 0.19% of the sample, which has 34,000 or so clones, around 90% seen once. The sequencing input was blood. The clonotype originates from a boy between 2 and 10 years old with cystic fibrosis. This rearrangement joins TRBV11-3 to TRBJ2-7, with D perhaps being TRBD1 or TRBD2 (5 bases each). CDR3: CASSLGRGPYEQYF. The DNA for the CDR3 is TGTGCCAGCAGCTTAGGTCGGGGACCCTACGAGCAGTACTTC. Supplemented by reference TRBV11-3 and TRBJ2-7, the full variable domain reads EAGVVQSPRYKIIEKKQPVAFWCNPISGHNTLYWYLQNLGQGPELLIRYENEEAVDDSQLPKDRFSAERLKGVDSTLKIQPAELGDSAVYLCASSLGRGPYEQYFGPGTRLTVT.